This entry features one TCR beta chain sequence. The CDR3 runs 13 residues. Germline V gene data show CDR1 as SGHDT and CDR2 as YYEEEE. Trimming stripped 4 bases from V and 7 bases from J, with 14 bases between. These data come from a study of chemoradiotherapy in HPV16-positive cancers. Samples were taken several times over chemoradiotherapy. Here immunoSEQ multiplex PCR was the method, and the copy in TCRdb shows in-frame clones only, minus some. The sample includes around 68,000 clones, 88% seen only once; the top ten take 4% to 5%. This chain joins TRBV5-6 and TRBJ1-2; tentative D call: TRBD1 (5 bases). The source material was blood, sampled from a patient who underwent chemoradiotherapy. The receptor's source is a human donor with HPV-associated anogenital cancer. The CDR3 bases are TGTGCCAGCAGCCCTGACAGCCTTTTTGGCTACACCTTC. The encoded protein is CASSPDSLFGYTF.